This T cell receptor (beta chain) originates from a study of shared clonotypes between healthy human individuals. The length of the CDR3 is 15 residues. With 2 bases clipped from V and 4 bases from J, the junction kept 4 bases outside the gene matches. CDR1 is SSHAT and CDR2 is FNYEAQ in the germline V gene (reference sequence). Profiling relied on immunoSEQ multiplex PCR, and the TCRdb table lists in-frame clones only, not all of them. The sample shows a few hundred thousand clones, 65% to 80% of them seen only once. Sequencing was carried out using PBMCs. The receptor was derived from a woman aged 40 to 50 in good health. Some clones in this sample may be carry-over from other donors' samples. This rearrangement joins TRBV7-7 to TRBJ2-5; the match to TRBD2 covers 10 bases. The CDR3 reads CASSLKASGGETQYF. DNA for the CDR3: TGTGCCAGCAGCTTAAAGGCTAGCGGGGGAGAGACCCAGTACTTC.